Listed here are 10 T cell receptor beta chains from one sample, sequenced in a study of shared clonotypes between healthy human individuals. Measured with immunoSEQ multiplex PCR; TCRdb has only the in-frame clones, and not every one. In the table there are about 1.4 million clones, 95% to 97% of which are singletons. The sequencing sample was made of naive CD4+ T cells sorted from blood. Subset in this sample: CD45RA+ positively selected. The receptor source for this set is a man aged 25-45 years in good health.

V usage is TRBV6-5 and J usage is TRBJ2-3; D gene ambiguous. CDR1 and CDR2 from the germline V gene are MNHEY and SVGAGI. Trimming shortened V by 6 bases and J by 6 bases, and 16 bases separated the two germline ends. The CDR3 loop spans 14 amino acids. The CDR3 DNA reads TGTGCCAGCAGGTTCAGTATAATGTTGGATACGCAGTATTTT. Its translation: CASRFSIMLDTQYF.

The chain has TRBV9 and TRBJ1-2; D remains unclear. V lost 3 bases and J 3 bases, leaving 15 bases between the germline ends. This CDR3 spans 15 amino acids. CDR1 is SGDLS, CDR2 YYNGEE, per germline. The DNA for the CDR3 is TGTGCCAGCAGCGCCCGGGGAGGGAGAGACTATGGCTACACCTTC. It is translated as CASSARGGRDYGYTF.

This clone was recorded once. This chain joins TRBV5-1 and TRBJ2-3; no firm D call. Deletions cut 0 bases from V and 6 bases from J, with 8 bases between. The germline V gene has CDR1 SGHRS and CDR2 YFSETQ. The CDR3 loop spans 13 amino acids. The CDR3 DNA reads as TGCGCCAGCAGCTTGGATCGTTACGATACGCAGTATTTT. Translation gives CASSLDRYDTQYF.

CDR3 nucleotides: TGTGCCAGCAGAGCCAGCGAAGGTGGCACAGATACGCAGTATTTT. Translated, it gives CASRASEGGTDTQYF. This chain links TRBV6-4 with TRBJ2-3; D is ambiguous. V lost 6 bases to trimming and J lost 1 base, with 14 bases between them. The CDR3 is made up of 15 amino acids. Per germline, CDR1 MRHNA and CDR2 SNTAGT.

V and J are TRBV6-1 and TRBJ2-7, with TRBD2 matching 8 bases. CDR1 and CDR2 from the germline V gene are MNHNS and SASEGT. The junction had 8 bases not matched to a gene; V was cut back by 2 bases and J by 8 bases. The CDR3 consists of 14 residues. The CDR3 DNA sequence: TGTGCCAGCAGTGAAACTAGCGGAGTCTTGCAGCAGTACTTC. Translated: CASSETSGVLQQYF.

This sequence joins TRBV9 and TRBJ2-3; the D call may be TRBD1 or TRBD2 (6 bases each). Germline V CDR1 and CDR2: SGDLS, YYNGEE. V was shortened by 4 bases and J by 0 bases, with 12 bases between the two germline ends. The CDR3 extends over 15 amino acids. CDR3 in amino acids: CASSPPGASTDTQYF. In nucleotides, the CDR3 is TGTGCCAGCAGCCCTCCGGGGGCAAGCACAGATACGCAGTATTTT.

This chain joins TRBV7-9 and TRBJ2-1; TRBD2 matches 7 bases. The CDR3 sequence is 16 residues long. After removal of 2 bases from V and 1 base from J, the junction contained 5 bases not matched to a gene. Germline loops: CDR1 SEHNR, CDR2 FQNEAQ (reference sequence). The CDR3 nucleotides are TGTGCCAGCAGCTTATGGCTAGCGGATTCCTACAATGAGCAGTTCTTC. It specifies CASSLWLADSYNEQFF.

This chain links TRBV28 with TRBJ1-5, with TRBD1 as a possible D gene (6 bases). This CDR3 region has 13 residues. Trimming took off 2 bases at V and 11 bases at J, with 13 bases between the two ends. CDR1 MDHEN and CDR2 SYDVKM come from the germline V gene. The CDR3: CASSLVPGVAQHF. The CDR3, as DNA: TGTGCCAGCAGTTTAGTCCCAGGGGTGGCCCAGCATTTT.

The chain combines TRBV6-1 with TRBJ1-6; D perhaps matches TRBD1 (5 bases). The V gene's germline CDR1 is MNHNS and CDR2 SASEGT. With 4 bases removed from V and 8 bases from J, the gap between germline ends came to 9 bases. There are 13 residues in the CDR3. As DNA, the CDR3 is TGTGCCAGCAGTGTTGGGGGTTATTCACCCCTCCACTTT. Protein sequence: CASSVGGYSPLHF.

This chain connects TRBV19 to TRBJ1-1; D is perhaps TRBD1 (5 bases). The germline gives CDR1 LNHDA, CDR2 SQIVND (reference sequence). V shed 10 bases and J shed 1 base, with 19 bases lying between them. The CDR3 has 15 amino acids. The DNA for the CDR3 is TGTGCCACCCAAAGACTTTCAGGGAAGAACACTGAAGCTTTCTTT. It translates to CATQRLSGKNTEAFF.